A single sample is the source of the 29 T cell receptor beta chains below, sequenced in a study of blood T cell repertoires in COVID-19. Using immunoSEQ multiplex PCR, the repertoire was profiled, and TCRdb retains in-frame clones only, with some absent. The table records over 200,000 clones, about nine tenths of them present only once. Sequenced input: peripheral blood. These receptors came from a man aged 60-69 years who had recovered from COVID-19.

The genes are TRBV11-2 and TRBJ2-5; 7 bases fit TRBD1. The CDR3 extends over 14 amino acids. From germline, CDR1 is SGHAT and CDR2 FQNNGV. J lost 4 bases, V lost 0 bases, and 2 bases had no gene match. The CDR3 reads CASSLDRGLETQYF. In nucleotides, the CDR3 is TGTGCCAGCAGCTTAGACAGGGGGTTAGAGACCCAGTACTTC.

This clone has only one observation. The chain recombines TRBV5-4 with TRBJ2-3, with 12 positions matching TRBD2. From germline, CDR1 is SGHNT and CDR2 YYREEE (reference sequence). This CDR3 comprises 17 residues. The V and J ends lost 6 bases and 6 bases, in that order; junction bases with no gene match: 14. The CDR3 reads CASTLVGKLAGGDTQYF. In DNA form, the CDR3 reads TGTGCCAGCACCCTAGTCGGAAAGCTAGCGGGGGGGGATACGCAGTATTTT.

This clone occurred once. The chain combines TRBV10-3 with TRBJ1-3; D may be TRBD1 (5 bases). Germline CDR1 is ENHRY and CDR2 is SYGVKD. Trimming left V 7 bases short and J 4 bases short, with 8 bases between. The CDR3 loop spans 12 amino acids. This CDR3 reads CAITGDGNTIYF. CDR3 nucleotides: TGTGCCATCACGGGGGACGGAAACACCATATATTTT.

The chain is built from TRBV9 and TRBJ2-2; a weak D match, TRBD2 (5 bases). Per the germline V gene, CDR1 is SGDLS and CDR2 is YYNGEE. This CDR3 region has 15 residues. V dropped 7 bases and J dropped 4 bases, with 17 bases sitting between them. The CDR3 loop reads CASGGVGILTGELFF. As DNA, the CDR3 is TGTGCCAGCGGAGGTGTAGGGATTCTCACCGGGGAGCTGTTTTTT.

Remarks on this clone: This same CDR3 is encoded by further DNA sequences in the sample. V and J are TRBV6-6 and TRBJ1-1; D is undetermined. Germline V lookup: CDR1 MNHNY, CDR2 SVGAGI (reference sequence). The CDR3 loop spans 12 amino acids. V was shortened by 2 bases and J by 1 base, with 2 bases between the two germline ends. CDR3: CASSYQNTEAFF. CDR3 nucleotide sequence: TGTGCCAGCAGTTACCAGAACACTGAAGCTTTCTTT.

The J gene is TRBJ1-6, the V gene TRBV19, with 8 bases matching TRBD1. After removal of 6 bases from V and 7 bases from J, the junction contained 8 bases not matched to a gene. Germline V gene data show CDR1 as LNHDA and CDR2 as SQIVND (reference sequence). The CDR3 loop spans 15 amino acids. Here the CDR3 reads CASRIGQGRNSPLHF. CDR3 sequence (DNA): TGTGCCAGTAGAATCGGACAGGGAAGGAATTCACCCCTCCACTTT.

The rearrangement joins TRBV6-5 to TRBJ1-1; the match to TRBD1 covers 7 bases. V gave up 5 bases and J gave up 0 bases; unmatched junction bases: 6. CDR3 size: 15 residues. Germline loops: CDR1 MNHEY, CDR2 SVGAGI. This CDR3 reads CASSRQGSVNTEAFF. As DNA, the CDR3 is TGTGCCAGCAGTCGACAGGGTTCCGTGAACACTGAAGCTTTCTTT.

This clone showed up just a few times. This chain links TRBV27 with TRBJ1-4; D might be TRBD1 (5 bases). There are 17 residues in the CDR3. Germline CDR1 MNHEY, CDR2 SMNVEV (reference sequence). Trimming removed 1 base from V and 8 bases from J, with 20 bases in between. The CDR3 loop reads CASSLLGTGLLGEKLFF. The CDR3 DNA reads TGTGCCAGCAGTTTATTAGGCACAGGTCTTTTAGGGGAAAAACTGTTTTTT.

The chain has TRBV7-2 and TRBJ1-1; D gene uncertain. The CDR3 contains 13 residues. V gave up 4 bases and J gave up 12 bases, with 18 bases separating them. Germline V gene sequence: CDR1 SGHTA, CDR2 FQGNSA. The CDR3 sequence: CASSSSRGRSPFF. The CDR3 region has the DNA TGTGCCAGCAGCTCCTCTAGAGGGAGGTCGCCTTTCTTT.

The chain combines TRBV15 with TRBJ2-1, with no clear D. V was cut by 6 bases and J by 6 bases, with 12 bases left in between. The CDR3 has 13 amino acids. CDR1 and CDR2 (germline): LNHNV, YYDKDF (reference sequence). CDR3: CATSRVPANEQFF. CDR3 nucleotides: TGTGCCACCAGTCGGGTGCCCGCCAATGAGCAGTTCTTC.

The DNA for the CDR3 is TGTGCCAGCAGCCAAGATATGGACAGCTACGAGCAGTACTTC. Translating gives CASSQDMDSYEQYF. This sequence joins TRBV14 and TRBJ2-7; weak D call: TRBD1 (6 bases). The length of the CDR3 is 14 residues. CDR1 is SGHDN, CDR2 FVKESK, per germline. V was cut by 0 bases and J by 3 bases, with 9 bases left in between.

The CDR3 loop reads CASSPRGESSGNTIYF. The CDR3 nucleotides read TGTGCCAGCAGTCCGCGGGGGGAGAGCTCTGGAAACACCATATATTTT. The rearrangement joins TRBV27 to TRBJ1-3, with D maybe TRBD1 (5 bases). Germline V gene sequence: CDR1 MNHEY, CDR2 SMNVEV (reference sequence). The V gene lost 5 bases and the J gene lost 0 bases, with 14 bases spanning the gap. The CDR3 sequence is 16 residues long.

The rearrangement uses TRBV2 and TRBJ2-7; TRBD1 is a possible D gene (6 bases). Trimming took off 7 bases at V and 3 bases at J, with 19 bases between the two ends. Per germline, CDR1 SNHLY and CDR2 FYNNEI. The CDR3 is 15 amino acids. The CDR3 DNA follows: TGTGCCAGCACCCCCCCCACCGGGACATTCTACGAGCAGTACTTC. Protein sequence: CASTPPTGTFYEQYF.

This clone has just a few counts. The chain is built from TRBV7-2 and TRBJ1-5; D not certain. The length of the CDR3 is 15 residues. V was pared by 1 base and J by 2 bases, with 9 bases between. Germline V lookup: CDR1 SGHTA, CDR2 FQGNSA. The CDR3 DNA follows: TGTGCCAGCAGCTTAGGAGGAATTGGCAATCAGCCCCAGCATTTT. The encoded protein is CASSLGGIGNQPQHF.

This clone was recorded only once. The chain uses TRBV5-1 and TRBJ1-2; D unclear. The CDR3 has 14 residues. With 0 bases removed from V and 4 bases from J, the gap between germline ends came to 10 bases. Germline V lookup: CDR1 SGHRS, CDR2 YFSETQ. The DNA for the CDR3 is TGCGCCAGCAGCTTGGTTAGCCTGATCTATGGCTACACCTTC. Translation: CASSLVSLIYGYTF.

CDR3 sequence (DNA): TGCGCCAGCAGCTTACAGATGGACACTGAAGCTTTCTTT. This gives the protein CASSLQMDTEAFF. The V call is TRBV5-1, the J call TRBJ1-1; no clear D gene. V was trimmed by 2 bases and J by 3 bases, leaving 8 bases between them. There are 13 residues in the CDR3. Germline CDR1 reads SGHRS; CDR2 reads YFSETQ.

The chain is built from TRBV10-3 and TRBJ1-1; D call uncertain. The CDR3 has 14 amino acids. Germline CDR1 is ENHRY and CDR2 is SYGVKD. Trimming left V 2 bases short and J 1 base short, with 8 bases between. The chain's CDR3 is CAISEEVRNTEAFF. The CDR3, as DNA: TGTGCCATCAGTGAGGAAGTTAGGAACACTGAAGCTTTCTTT.

V gene TRBV6-5 combines with J gene TRBJ2-7, with D perhaps TRBD1 (6 bases). Trimming took 11 bases from V and 0 from J, leaving 14 bases between them. CDR1 is MNHEY and CDR2 is SVGAGI in the germline V gene. The length of the CDR3 is 13 residues. CDR3 sequence (DNA): TGTGCCGGGAGACAGGACAGCTCCTACGAGCAGTACTTC. As protein: CAGRQDSSYEQYF.

The chain couples TRBV7-2 to TRBJ1-5, with D unclear. V was cut by 1 base and J by 2 bases, with 6 bases left in between. CDR1 and CDR2 from the germline V gene are SGHTA and FQGNSA. The CDR3 loop spans 14 amino acids. This CDR3 is CASSLVQGNQPQHF. CDR3 DNA sequence: TGTGCCAGCAGCTTAGTGCAGGGCAATCAGCCCCAGCATTTT.

The rearrangement joins TRBV2 to TRBJ2-7, with D uncertain. This CDR3 has 13 residues. Germline CDR1 reads SNHLY; CDR2 reads FYNNEI. The ends were cut back, 8 bases at V and 0 bases at J, with 11 bases in the middle. CDR3 sequence reads: CASETRNSYEQYF. In DNA, the CDR3 is TGTGCCAGCGAGACAAGGAACTCCTACGAGCAGTACTTC.

The CDR3 is CASSEDRVSYNSPLHF. As DNA, the CDR3 is TGTGCCAGCAGTGAGGACAGGGTGTCCTATAATTCACCCCTCCACTTT. This chain connects TRBV9 to TRBJ1-6, with TRBD1 matching 8 bases. Looked up from germline, CDR1 is SGDLS and CDR2 is YYNGEE. The CDR3 sequence is 16 residues long. Trimming took 5 bases from V and 1 from J; bases not matched to a gene: 5.

The chain's CDR3 is CASSLGLAKETQYF. DNA of the CDR3: TGCGCCAGCAGCTTGGGACTAGCAAAAGAGACCCAGTACTTC. The chain couples TRBV5-1 to TRBJ2-5, with 7 bases that match TRBD2. V lost 0 bases to trimming and J lost 3 bases; unmatched junction nucleotides: 2. In germline, CDR1 is SGHRS, CDR2 YFSETQ. The CDR3 loop spans 14 amino acids.

The DNA of the CDR3 is TGTGCCAGCAGCAAGAAGCGGGGCAATCAAGAGACCCAGTACTTC. Its translation: CASSKKRGNQETQYF. V is TRBV21-1 and J is TRBJ2-5; TRBD2 reflects the table's D call only, with no check against the DNA. TRBV21-1 is listed as a pseudogene. The CDR3 length is 15 residues.

This chain uses TRBV4-1 with TRBJ2-5, with D unresolved. The CDR3 contains 15 residues. In germline, CDR1 is MGHRA, CDR2 YSYEKL. The germline V and J ends were trimmed by 0 bases and 3 bases, with 11 bases remaining between them. CDR3 nucleotide sequence: TGCGCCAGCAGCCAAGATTTCGCGCCCGAAGAGACCCAGTACTTC. It codes for CASSQDFAPEETQYF.

Notes on this clone: At one boundary the junction diverges from the germline segment, which might be a read error. The V call is TRBV15, the J call TRBJ2-7; maybe TRBD1 (5 bases). The CDR3 has 12 amino acids. The germline gives CDR1 LNHNV, CDR2 YYDKDF (reference sequence). The CDR3 DNA reads as TGTGCCACCAGCAGAGATTTCGGCAGGGCGACGTTC. This translates into CATSRDFGRATF.

Remarks on this clone: Other DNA sequences in this sample translate to the same CDR3. CDR3 in amino acids: CASSVASTDTQYF. CDR3 in DNA: TGTGCCAGCAGCGTGGCCAGCACAGATACGCAGTATTTT. The chain links TRBV9 to TRBJ2-3; D is undetermined. This CDR3 region has 13 residues. From germline, CDR1 is SGDLS and CDR2 YYNGEE. The V gene lost 2 bases and the J gene lost 0 bases, with 4 bases spanning the gap.

The rearrangement links TRBV4-2 to TRBJ1-3; the D gene is possibly TRBD1 (6 bases). Germline CDR1 is LGHNA and CDR2 is YNFKEQ. The CDR3 runs to 17 residues. V was trimmed by 0 bases and J by 2 bases, leaving 14 bases between them. Here the CDR3 DNA reads TGTGCCAGCAGCCAAGATTATCGGGGGGCGCCTGGAAACACCATATATTTT. Amino acid sequence: CASSQDYRGAPGNTIYF.

The chain links TRBV27 to TRBJ1-1; D is unclear. The germline V gene has CDR1 MNHEY and CDR2 SMNVEV (reference sequence). The V gene lost 0 bases and the J gene lost 8 bases, with 16 bases spanning the gap. The CDR3 is 15 residues long. The CDR3 DNA is TGTGCCAGCAGTTTATCGATAACGGGGATCCGGGAAGCTTTCTTT. Residues: CASSLSITGIREAFF.

V usage is TRBV5-4 and J usage is TRBJ2-7; 12 bases match TRBD1. J gave up 2 bases and V 5 bases, and 2 bases lay outside the gene matches. This CDR3 is 14 amino acids long. Germline V gene data show CDR1 as SGHNT and CDR2 as YYREEE (reference sequence). In nucleotides, the CDR3 is TGTGCCAGCAGGGGACAGGGGGCTACCTACGAGCAGTACTTC. Translating gives CASRGQGATYEQYF.